The entry below describes one TCR beta chain. With 4 bases removed from V and 0 bases from J, the gap between germline ends came to 11 bases. The CDR3 is made up of 15 amino acids. Germline V gene data show CDR1 as SEHNR and CDR2 as FQNEAQ (reference sequence). The data were produced by immunoSEQ multiplex PCR, yet TCRdb's version contains in-frame clones alone and is incomplete. The repertoire holds around 1 million clones, with 76% as singletons. The source of the sample is a study of shared clonotypes between healthy human individuals. Nashville, Tennessee was home to all donors, who were Caucasian adults.

The source is a man in his late teens or twenties in good health. The chain couples TRBV7-9 to TRBJ2-3; D call uncertain. Source material: memory CD4+ T cells sorted from blood. The subset is: CD45RA-negative fraction. The CDR3 loop is CASSSPGTSTDTQYF. For the CDR3, the DNA is TGTGCCAGCAGCTCGCCAGGAACTAGCACAGATACGCAGTATTTT.